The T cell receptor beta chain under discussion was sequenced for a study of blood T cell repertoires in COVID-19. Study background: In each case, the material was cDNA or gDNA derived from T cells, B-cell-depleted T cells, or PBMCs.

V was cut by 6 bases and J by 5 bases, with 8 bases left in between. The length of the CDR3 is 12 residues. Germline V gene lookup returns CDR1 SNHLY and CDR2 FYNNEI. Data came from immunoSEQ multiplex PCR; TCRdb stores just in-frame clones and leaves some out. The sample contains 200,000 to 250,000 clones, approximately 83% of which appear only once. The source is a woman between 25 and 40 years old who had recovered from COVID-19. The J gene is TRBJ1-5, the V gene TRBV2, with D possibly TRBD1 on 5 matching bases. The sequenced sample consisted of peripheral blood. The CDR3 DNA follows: TGTGCCAGCAGGGAGGGGTATCAGCCCCAGCATTTT. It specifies CASREGYQPQHF.